The sample holds a few counts of the clone carrying this T cell receptor (beta chain). The sample comes from a study of blood T cell repertoires in COVID-19. The CDR3 runs 14 residues. Germline V CDR1 and CDR2: SEHNR, FQNEAQ (reference sequence). V shed 5 bases and J shed 1 base, with 9 bases lying between them. The table came from immunoSEQ multiplex PCR; TCRdb's copy has only in-frame clones and leaves some out. The repertoire includes over 150,000 clones, 75% to 85% of them detected once, and about 13% sits in the top ten. The chain couples TRBV7-9 to TRBJ2-1; D perhaps matches TRBD1 (6 bases). This clonotype was sampled from a human donor in a cohort sampled during active COVID-19. The sequenced sample was peripheral blood. The CDR3 DNA follows: TGTGCCAGCAGCGAAACAGGGTCCTACAATGAGCAGTTCTTC. Translated, it gives CASSETGSYNEQFF.